One and the same sample provided the 13 T cell receptor beta chains below, sequenced in a study of blood T cells in healthy people across ages. Then a second PCR, running roughly 7 to 11 cycles, was carried out with a sample-barcoded 5' primer and a J-beta primer mix. From the 5' RACE reads, TCRdb called clonotypes with MiXCR, one entry per CDR3 protein. The sample includes about 1,600,000 distinct CDR3 sequences, around 42% of them seen just once. The specimen was blood. The receptor set was obtained from a young woman in good health.

V is TRBV6-1 and J is TRBJ2-3; the D gene could be TRBD1 or TRBD2 (6 bases each). V lost 1 base to trimming and J lost 1 base, with 9 bases between them. The CDR3 is 15 amino acids. Germline V gene data show CDR1 as MNHNS and CDR2 as SASEGT. In DNA form, the CDR3 reads TGTGCCAGCAGTGAAGGAGGGGGGCGCACAGATACGCAGTATTTT. Translating gives CASSEGGGRTDTQYF.

In its sample, this clonotype was seen a few times. V gene TRBV3-1 combines with J gene TRBJ1-6, with D possibly matching TRBD1 (5 bases). CDR1 is LGHDT, CDR2 YNNKEL, per germline (reference sequence). V lost 4 bases and J 5 bases, leaving 15 bases between the germline ends. This CDR3 is built from 16 residues. This chain's CDR3 is CASSPYRGDNNSPLHF. The CDR3 DNA reads as TGTGCCAGCAGCCCTTATCGGGGGGATAATAATTCACCCCTCCACTTT.

V usage is TRBV3-1 and J usage is TRBJ1-6; D might be TRBD1 (6 bases). The V and J ends lost 4 bases and 4 bases respectively, with 14 bases between them. Germline V CDR1 and CDR2: LGHDT, YNNKEL (reference sequence). This CDR3 is 16 amino acids long. CDR3 amino acids: CASSRIGGRYNSPLHF. DNA for the CDR3: TGTGCCAGCAGCCGAATCGGGGGGCGTTATAATTCACCCCTCCACTTT.

This clonotype appeared a few times. The chain has TRBV7-2 and TRBJ2-3, with 7 bases identical to TRBD1. Germline V lookup: CDR1 SGHTA, CDR2 FQGNSA. This CDR3 has 15 residues. The junction had 7 bases not matched to a gene; V was cut back by 2 bases and J by 5 bases. CDR3 residues: CASSLRSQGVDTQYF. CDR3 in DNA: TGTGCCAGCAGCTTAAGATCCCAGGGGGTAGATACGCAGTATTTT.

This clonotype was seen a handful of times. V gene TRBV20-1 combines with J gene TRBJ1-2; D is unclear. V was pared by 4 bases and J by 0 bases, with 12 bases between. CDR1 and CDR2 from the germline V gene are DFQATT and SNEGSKA (reference sequence). The CDR3 spans 14 residues. For the CDR3, the DNA is TGCAGTGCTATTATCGCGGCGACTAACTATGGCTACACCTTC. Its translation: CSAIIAATNYGYTF.

This clonotype appeared a few times. The gene calls are TRBV28 and TRBJ2-1, with D perhaps given as TRBD1 or TRBD2 (5 bases each). There are 13 residues in the CDR3. The V and J ends lost 7 bases and 2 bases respectively, with 9 bases between them. In germline, CDR1 is MDHEN, CDR2 SYDVKM. CDR3 in DNA: TGTGCCAGCATTAGGGACGCCTACAATGAGCAGTTCTTC. It codes for CASIRDAYNEQFF.

About this clonotype: Given the absence of the conserved phenylalanine or tryptophan at the CDR3 end, a read error is likely. The chain has TRBV3-1 and TRBJ1-2; D unclear. This CDR3 has 15 residues. The germline V gene has CDR1 LGHDT and CDR2 YNNKEL (reference sequence). V lost 3 bases and J lost 4, with 15 bases in between. This chain's CDR3 is CASSQGPTLGYGYTV. The CDR3, as DNA: TGTGCCAGCAGCCAGGGTCCGACGCTCGGCTATGGCTACACCGTT.

The V and J genes are TRBV6-5 and TRBJ2-1; 9 bases line up with TRBD2. J gave up 5 bases and V 7 bases, and 9 bases lay outside the gene matches. Germline CDR1 MNHEY, CDR2 SVGAGI. CDR3 length: 15 amino acids. The DNA for the CDR3 is TGTGCCAGCACCCTCGCGGGAGGGAGGAACAATGAGCAGTTCTTC. As protein: CASTLAGGRNNEQFF.

V usage is TRBV6-5 and J usage is TRBJ2-4, with D possibly TRBD2 on 5 matching bases. Germline loops: CDR1 MNHEY, CDR2 SVGAGI. V was cut by 5 bases and J by 2 bases, with 10 bases left in between. There are 14 residues in the CDR3. CDR3 DNA sequence: TGTGCCAGCAGTCTCGGACTTACCAAAAACATTCAGTACTTC. Protein sequence: CASSLGLTKNIQYF.

The CDR3 reads CASSLGAGLDEQYF. The CDR3 DNA sequence: TGTGCCAGCAGCTTAGGAGCGGGACTCGACGAGCAGTACTTC. The V call is TRBV7-9, the J call TRBJ2-5; 7 nucleotides match TRBD2. The closer fit of TRBJ2-7 to the DNA end suggests the J call may be wrong. Germline CDR1 is SEHNR and CDR2 is FQNEAQ (reference sequence). This CDR3 has 14 residues.

This clonotype has only a few counts. The chain combines TRBV6-5 with TRBJ2-3; D gene uncertain. The CDR3 extends over 11 amino acids. The V and J ends lost 6 bases and 7 bases respectively, with 8 bases between them. Germline CDR1 MNHEY, CDR2 SVGAGI. The CDR3 sequence is CASSTPNTQYF. The CDR3 region has the DNA TGTGCCAGCAGCACCCCAAATACGCAGTATTTT.

As regards this clonotype: At one end the junction does not follow the germline gene, possibly because of a read error. The rearrangement uses TRBV25-1 and TRBJ2-5; D is perhaps TRBD2 (6 bases). There are 16 residues in the CDR3. Germline CDR1 reads MGHDK; CDR2 reads SYGVNS. The CDR3 reads CASSEFKRANQEAQYF. The CDR3 DNA reads as TGTGCCAGCAGTGAGTTTAAGCGGGCCAACCAAGAGGCCCAGTACTTC.

This clonotype was observed a few times. V gene TRBV7-3 combines with J gene TRBJ1-2, with TRBD1 as a possible D gene (5 bases). The germline V and J ends were trimmed by 5 bases and 6 bases, with 19 bases remaining between them. Germline V gene data show CDR1 as SGHTA and CDR2 as FQGTGA. CDR3 length equals 15 residues. The CDR3 reads CASSPDTGPMNGYTF. The CDR3 region has the DNA TGTGCCAGCAGCCCCGACACAGGACCAATGAATGGCTACACCTTC.